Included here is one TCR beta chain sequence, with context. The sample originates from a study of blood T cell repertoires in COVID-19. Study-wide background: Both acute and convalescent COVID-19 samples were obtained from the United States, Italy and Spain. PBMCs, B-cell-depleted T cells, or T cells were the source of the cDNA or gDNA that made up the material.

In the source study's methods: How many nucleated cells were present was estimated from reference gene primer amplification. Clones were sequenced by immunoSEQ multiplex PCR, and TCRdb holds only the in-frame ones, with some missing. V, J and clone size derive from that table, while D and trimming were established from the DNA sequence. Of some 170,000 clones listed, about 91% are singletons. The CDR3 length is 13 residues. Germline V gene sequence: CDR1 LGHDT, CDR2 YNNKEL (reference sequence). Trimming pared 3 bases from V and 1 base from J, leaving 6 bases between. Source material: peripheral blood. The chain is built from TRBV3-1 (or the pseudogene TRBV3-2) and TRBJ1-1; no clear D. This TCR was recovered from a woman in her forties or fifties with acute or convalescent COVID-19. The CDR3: CASSQGRNTEAFF. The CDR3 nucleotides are TGTGCCAGCAGCCAGGGGAGGAACACTGAAGCTTTCTTT.